A selection of T cell receptor beta chains follows, all from one sample in a study of beta chain features in type 1 diabetes. Profiling relied on immunoSEQ multiplex PCR, and the TCRdb table lists in-frame clones only, not all of them. The sample includes 310,000 or so clones, roughly 9.6% of them seen just once. What was sequenced was naive CD4+ T cells from blood. All receptors derive from a woman aged 30 to 39 in good health. The CDR3 runs from the conserved cysteine through the conserved F or W. D genes are given only for firm matches. Clone size, where shown, is once, few, many, or a class for clones that have expanded.

clone_size	j_call	v_call	d_call	cdr3_aa	cdr3_nt
few	TRBJ1-5	TRBV7-2	TRBD1	CASSTGDNQPQHF	TGTGCCAGCAGCACAGGGGACAATCAGCCCCAGCATTTT
few	TRBJ2-1	TRBV7-2	TRBD1	CASSLGLGTGLVDEQFF	TGTGCCAGCAGCTTGGGGTTGGGGACAGGGTTGGTGGATGAGCAGTTCTTC
NA	TRBJ1-2	TRBV5-4	TRBD1	CASSLVQGAGGYTF	TGTGCCAGCAGCTTGGTCCAGGGGGCCGGTGGCTACACCTTC
once	TRBJ1-4	TRBV28	NA	CASSPTNEKLFF	TGTGCCAGCAGTCCTACTAATGAAAAACTGTTTTTT
NA	TRBJ2-7	TRBV4-3	TRBD2	CASSRNSGRFHEQYF	TGCGCCAGCAGCCGCAATAGCGGGAGGTTCCACGAGCAGTACTTC
NA	TRBJ1-5	TRBV30	NA	CAWSSGSNQPQHF	TGTGCCTGGAGTAGCGGGAGCAATCAGCCCCAGCATTTT
NA	TRBJ2-1	TRBV7-2	TRBD1	CASSHTQGLPFNEQFF	TGTGCCAGCAGCCACACACAGGGGCTTCCCTTCAATGAGCAGTTCTTC
NA	TRBJ2-7	TRBV7-2	NA	CASSLRAGQSRLDYEQYF	TGTGCCAGCAGCTTAAGGGCGGGCCAATCTCGTCTCGACTACGAGCAGTACTTC
NA	TRBJ2-1	TRBV7-3	NA	CASSLQAASYNEQFF	TGTGCCAGCAGCCTCCAAGCGGCTTCCTACAATGAGCAGTTCTTC
few	TRBJ2-1	TRBV7-9	TRBD2	CASSLVSSGSSEQFF	TGTGCCAGCAGCTTAGTGTCTAGCGGGAGTAGTGAGCAGTTCTTC
NA	TRBJ2-7	TRBV5-1	TRBD2	CASSLGLAGGYEQYF	TGCGCCAGCAGCTTGGGACTAGCGGGAGGTTACGAGCAGTACTTC
NA	TRBJ2-7	TRBV11-2	TRBD1	CASSSLGQGEPKQYF	TGTGCCAGCAGCTCCCTGGGACAGGGTGAACCTAAGCAGTACTTC
NA	TRBJ2-1	TRBV18	TRBD2	CASSPNVREGEQFF	TGTGCCAGCTCACCAAACGTGCGGGAGGGTGAGCAGTTCTTC
NA	TRBJ2-3	TRBV7-3	NA	CASSLRVSDTQYF	TGTGCCAGCAGCTTAAGAGTTTCAGATACGCAGTATTTT
NA	TRBJ1-5	TRBV7-9	TRBD1	CASSEGQGASQPQHF	TGTGCCAGCAGCGAGGGACAGGGGGCGAGTCAGCCCCAGCATTTT
NA	TRBJ1-5	TRBV5-5	NA	CASSLVTVNQPQHF	TGTGCCAGCAGCTTGGTGACAGTCAATCAGCCCCAGCATTTT
few	TRBJ2-7	TRBV29-1	NA	CSVEGARGLVYEQYF	TGCAGCGTTGAAGGGGCCAGGGGCCTTGTCTACGAGCAGTACTTC
NA	TRBJ2-1	TRBV7-9	NA	CASSLGPRNEQFF	TGTGCCAGCAGCTTAGGGCCCAGGAATGAGCAGTTCTTC
few	TRBJ1-5	TRBV29-1	TRBD1	CSVETGVEQPQHF	TGCAGCGTCGAGACAGGGGTCGAACAGCCCCAGCATTTT
few	TRBJ2-7	TRBV6-5	NA	CASSETPGEQYF	TGTGCCAGCAGTGAAACTCCGGGCGAGCAGTACTTC
few	TRBJ2-7	TRBV6-6	NA	CASSYSTVVYSYEQYF	TGTGCCAGCAGTTACTCGACAGTAGTTTATTCCTACGAGCAGTACTTC
few	TRBJ2-7	TRBV28	NA	CASSLPTAIAYEQYF	TGTGCCAGCAGTCTACCGACAGCTATCGCCTACGAGCAGTACTTC
few	TRBJ2-7	TRBV29-1	TRBD2	CSVARAGNYEQYF	TGCAGCGTTGCCAGAGCGGGGAACTACGAGCAGTACTTC
few	TRBJ2-6	TRBV15	NA	CATSTRNSGANVLTF	TGTGCCACCAGCACCAGAAACTCTGGGGCCAACGTCCTGACTTTC
few	TRBJ1-2	TRBV2	TRBD1	CASSEEDRVYGYTF	TGTGCCAGCAGTGAGGAGGACAGGGTGTATGGCTACACCTTC
NA	TRBJ1-2	TRBV2	TRBD1	CASREWTGNGYTF	TGTGCCAGCAGAGAATGGACAGGGAATGGCTACACCTTC
few	TRBJ2-3	TRBV15	NA	CATSDFTDTQYF	TGTGCCACCAGCGACTTCACAGATACGCAGTATTTT
few	TRBJ2-5	TRBV7-6	NA	CASSLMLGLRETQYF	TGTGCCAGCAGCTTAATGTTGGGACTCCGCGAGACCCAGTACTTC
few	TRBJ2-1	TRBV7-2	TRBD1	CASSLGQYNEQFF	TGTGCCAGCAGCCTGGGACAGTACAATGAGCAGTTCTTC
few	TRBJ2-7	TRBV6-1	NA	CASRSPGSPRLEQYF	TGTGCCAGCAGAAGTCCCGGGTCCCCGCGACTCGAGCAGTACTTC
few	TRBJ1-2	TRBV28	NA	CASSFPAEGSGYTF	TGTGCCAGCAGTTTCCCCGCAGAGGGTAGTGGCTACACCTTC
few	TRBJ2-7	TRBV7-9	TRBD2	CASSLGSTSGDYEQYF	TGTGCCAGCAGCCTCGGGTCGACTAGCGGAGATTACGAGCAGTACTTC
few	TRBJ1-2	TRBV5-4	NA	CASSFADRPNGYTF	TGTGCCAGCAGCTTCGCTGACAGGCCCAATGGCTACACCTTC
few	TRBJ2-1	TRBV7-2	NA	CASSKLADYNEQFF	TGTGCCAGCAGTAAACTAGCCGACTACAATGAGCAGTTCTTC
NA	TRBJ2-7	TRBV7-2	NA	CASSLVHGSYEQYF	TGTGCCAGCAGCTTAGTCCACGGGTCCTACGAGCAGTACTTC
NA	TRBJ1-2	TRBV9	TRBD1	CASSVSDRGPGYTF	TGTGCCAGCAGCGTTAGTGACAGGGGGCCTGGCTACACCTTC
NA	TRBJ1-5	TRBV19	TRBD1	CASSIWDRYNQPQHF	TGTGCCAGTAGTATATGGGACAGATACAATCAGCCCCAGCATTTT
few	TRBJ2-1	TRBV9	NA	CASSEQGSSYNEQFF	TGTGCCAGCAGCGAACAGGGAAGCTCCTACAATGAGCAGTTCTTC
NA	TRBJ2-1	TRBV5-1	TRBD2	CASRLTSGRYNEQFF	TGCGCCAGCAGGCTTACTAGCGGGAGGTACAATGAGCAGTTCTTC
NA	TRBJ1-5	TRBV30	NA	CAWSVGGPQVRNQPQHF	TGTGCCTGGAGTGTGGGAGGGCCCCAAGTTCGCAATCAGCCCCAGCATTTT
few	TRBJ2-6	TRBV28	NA	CASSKIKQGPGANVLTF	TGTGCCAGCAGTAAAATCAAACAGGGTCCTGGGGCCAACGTCCTGACTTTC
few	TRBJ1-4	TRBV18	NA	CASSPSRDSNEKLFF	TGTGCCAGCTCACCGAGTCGTGACAGCAATGAAAAACTGTTTTTT
few	TRBJ2-3	TRBV7-3	NA	CASSLGGTDTQYF	TGTGCCAGCAGCTTAGGAGGCACAGATACGCAGTATTTT
NA	TRBJ2-7	TRBV27	TRBD2	CASSFAGVNYEQYF	TGTGCCAGCAGTTTTGCGGGAGTTAACTACGAGCAGTACTTC
NA	TRBJ1-2	TRBV2	TRBD1	CASSAGGYGYTF	TGTGCCAGCAGTGCAGGGGGCTATGGCTACACCTTC
NA	TRBJ2-2	TRBV9	TRBD2	CASSVLGGVTGELFF	TGTGCCAGCAGCGTCCTCGGGGGGGTCACCGGGGAGCTGTTTTTT
NA	TRBJ2-3	TRBV6-5	TRBD2	CASSGSGRSTDTQYF	TGTGCCAGCAGTGGCAGCGGGAGGAGCACAGATACGCAGTATTTT
NA	TRBJ2-7	TRBV6-5	NA	CASSYSLAYEQYF	TGTGCCAGCAGTTACTCATTAGCCTACGAGCAGTACTTC
NA	TRBJ2-1	TRBV5-1	TRBD2	CASSFGTSTDEQFF	TGCGCCAGCAGCTTTGGGACTAGTACGGATGAGCAGTTCTTC
NA	TRBJ2-1	TRBV7-3	NA	CASSLGSSYNEQFF	TGTGCCAGCAGCTTGGGGAGCTCCTACAATGAGCAGTTCTTC
few	TRBJ2-7	TRBV9	TRBD1	CASSTAGTGAYEQYF	TGTGCCAGCAGCACCGCCGGGACAGGGGCCTACGAGCAGTACTTC
few	TRBJ2-7	TRBV25-1	NA	CASSEQGSYEQYF	TGTGCCAGCAGTGAGCAGGGCTCCTACGAGCAGTACTTC
few	TRBJ2-1	TRBV6-5	NA	CASSYPGRVNEQFF	TGTGCCAGCAGTTACCCCGGCAGGGTCAATGAGCAGTTCTTC
NA	TRBJ2-5	TRBV9	TRBD1	CASSVSQTGPKETQYF	TGTGCCAGCAGCGTATCCCAGACAGGGCCGAAAGAGACCCAGTACTTC
few	TRBJ2-6	TRBV28	TRBD2	CATGLAGAGANVLTF	TGTGCCACCGGATTAGCGGGAGCTGGGGCCAACGTCCTGACTTTC